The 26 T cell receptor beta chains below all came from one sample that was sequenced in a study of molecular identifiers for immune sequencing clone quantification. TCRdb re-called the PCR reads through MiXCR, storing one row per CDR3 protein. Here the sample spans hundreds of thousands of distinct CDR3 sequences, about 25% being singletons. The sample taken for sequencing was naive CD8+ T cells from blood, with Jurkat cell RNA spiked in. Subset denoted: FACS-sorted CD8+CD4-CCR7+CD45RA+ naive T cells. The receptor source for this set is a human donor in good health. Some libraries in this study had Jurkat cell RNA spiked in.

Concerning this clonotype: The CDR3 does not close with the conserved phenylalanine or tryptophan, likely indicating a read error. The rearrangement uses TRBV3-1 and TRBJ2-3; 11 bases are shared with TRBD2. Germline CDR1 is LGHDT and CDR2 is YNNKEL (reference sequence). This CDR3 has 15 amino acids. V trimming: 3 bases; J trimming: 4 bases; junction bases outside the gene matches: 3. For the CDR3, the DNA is TGTGCCAGCAGCCAGACTAGCGGGGTGGCAGATACGCAGTATTTG. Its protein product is CASSQTSGVADTQYL.

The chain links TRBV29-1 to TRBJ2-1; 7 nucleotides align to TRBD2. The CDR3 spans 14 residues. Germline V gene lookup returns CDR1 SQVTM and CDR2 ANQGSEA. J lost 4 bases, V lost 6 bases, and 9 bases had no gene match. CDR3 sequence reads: CSVHGGSPYNEQFF. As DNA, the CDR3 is TGCAGCGTCCACGGCGGGAGCCCGTACAATGAGCAGTTCTTC.

CDR3 loop: CASSPGQAAYSNQPQHF. CDR3 sequence (DNA): TGTGCCAGTAGTCCCGGACAGGCGGCTTATAGCAATCAGCCCCAGCATTTT. V is TRBV19 and J is TRBJ1-5; 7 bases align to TRBD1. With 5 bases clipped from V and 0 bases from J, the junction kept 10 bases outside the gene matches. The CDR3 is 17 amino acids. Per the germline V gene, CDR1 is LNHDA and CDR2 is SQIVND (reference sequence).

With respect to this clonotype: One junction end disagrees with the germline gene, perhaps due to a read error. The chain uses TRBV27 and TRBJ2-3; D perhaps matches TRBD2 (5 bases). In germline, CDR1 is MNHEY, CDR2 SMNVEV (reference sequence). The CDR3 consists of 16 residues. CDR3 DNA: TGTACCAGCAGTCCCCTAGCACCCCGGAGCATGGATACGCAGTATTTT. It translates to CTSSPLAPRSMDTQYF.

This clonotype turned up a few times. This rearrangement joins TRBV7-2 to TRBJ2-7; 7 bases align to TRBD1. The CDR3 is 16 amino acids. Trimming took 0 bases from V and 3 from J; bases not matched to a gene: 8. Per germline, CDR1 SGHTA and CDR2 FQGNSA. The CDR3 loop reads CASSLAGTEVYYEQYF. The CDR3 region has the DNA TGTGCCAGCAGCTTAGCGGGGACAGAAGTCTACTACGAGCAGTACTTC.

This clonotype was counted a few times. The CDR3 spells CASSKGAGQGAAKNIQYF. In DNA form, the CDR3 reads TGTGCCAGCAGCAAAGGTGCGGGACAGGGGGCGGCCAAAAACATTCAGTACTTC. The gene calls are TRBV21-1 and TRBJ2-4; the listed D gene, TRBD1, was not tested against the DNA. TRBV21-1 is tagged as a pseudogene. The CDR3 is 18 residues long.

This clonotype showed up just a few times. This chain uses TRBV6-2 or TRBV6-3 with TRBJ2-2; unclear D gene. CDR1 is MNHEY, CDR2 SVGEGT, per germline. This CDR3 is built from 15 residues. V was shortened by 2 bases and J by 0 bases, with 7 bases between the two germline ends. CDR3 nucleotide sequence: TGTGCCAGCAGTTACATCGGGTCGAACACCGGGGAGCTGTTTTTT. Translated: CASSYIGSNTGELFF.

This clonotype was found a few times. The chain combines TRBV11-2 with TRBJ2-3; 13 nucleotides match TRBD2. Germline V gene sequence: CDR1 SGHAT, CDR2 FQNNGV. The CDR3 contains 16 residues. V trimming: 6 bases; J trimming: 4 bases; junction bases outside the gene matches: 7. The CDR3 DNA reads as TGTGCCAGCAGTTACGGACTAGCGGGAGCGGCAGATACGCAGTATTTT. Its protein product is CASSYGLAGAADTQYF.

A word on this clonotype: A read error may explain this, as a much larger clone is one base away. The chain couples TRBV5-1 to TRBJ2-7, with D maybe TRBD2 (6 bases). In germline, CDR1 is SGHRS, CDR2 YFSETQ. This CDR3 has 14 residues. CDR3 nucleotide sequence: TGCGCCAGCAGTTTATGGGACTCGATTTACGTGCAGTACTTC. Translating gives CASSLWDSIYVQYF.

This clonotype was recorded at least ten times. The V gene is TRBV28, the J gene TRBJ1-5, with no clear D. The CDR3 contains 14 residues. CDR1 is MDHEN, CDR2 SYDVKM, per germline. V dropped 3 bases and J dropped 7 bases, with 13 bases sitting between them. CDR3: CASSFRGGRQPQHF. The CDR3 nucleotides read TGTGCCAGCAGTTTCCGTGGAGGGCGCCAGCCCCAGCATTTT. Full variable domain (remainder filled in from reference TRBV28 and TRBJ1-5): DVKVTQSSRYLVKRTGEKVFLECVQDMDHENMFWYRQDPGLGLRLIYFSYDVKMKEKGDIPEGYSVSREKKERFSLILESASTNQTSMYLCASSFRGGRQPQHFGDGTRLSIL.

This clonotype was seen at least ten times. CDR3 region: CASSQDVGRGYEQYF. The CDR3, as DNA: TGCGCCAGCAGCCAAGATGTCGGTCGGGGCTACGAGCAGTACTTC. The J gene is TRBJ2-7, the V gene TRBV4-3; tentatively, D is TRBD2 (5 bases). The V end lost 0 bases, the J end lost 3 bases, and 12 bases lay between the germline ends. The CDR3 has 15 amino acids. Germline V gene lookup returns CDR1 LGHNA and CDR2 YSLEER.

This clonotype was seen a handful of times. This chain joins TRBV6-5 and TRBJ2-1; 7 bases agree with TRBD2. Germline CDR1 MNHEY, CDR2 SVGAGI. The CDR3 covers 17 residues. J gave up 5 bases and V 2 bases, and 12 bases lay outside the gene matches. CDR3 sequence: CASSYPRDPSGDNEQFF. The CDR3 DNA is TGTGCCAGCAGTTACCCCCGGGACCCCAGCGGGGACAATGAGCAGTTCTTC.

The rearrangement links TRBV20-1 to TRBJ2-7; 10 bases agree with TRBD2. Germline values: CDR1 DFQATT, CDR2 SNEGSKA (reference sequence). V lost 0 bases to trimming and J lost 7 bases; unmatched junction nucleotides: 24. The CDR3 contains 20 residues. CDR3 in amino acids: CSARDLARQREGLLLGEQYF. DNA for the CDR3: TGCAGTGCTAGAGATCTAGCCCGCCAGCGGGAGGGCCTTCTTCTTGGGGAGCAGTACTTC.

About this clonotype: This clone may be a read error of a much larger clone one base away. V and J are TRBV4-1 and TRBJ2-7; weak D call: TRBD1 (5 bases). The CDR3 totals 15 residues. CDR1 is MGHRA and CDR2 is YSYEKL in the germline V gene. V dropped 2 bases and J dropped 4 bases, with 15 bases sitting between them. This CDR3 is CASSQSPGLPYEQYF. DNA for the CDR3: TGCGCCAGCAGCCAAAGTCCAGGGTTACCGTACGAGCAGTACTTC.

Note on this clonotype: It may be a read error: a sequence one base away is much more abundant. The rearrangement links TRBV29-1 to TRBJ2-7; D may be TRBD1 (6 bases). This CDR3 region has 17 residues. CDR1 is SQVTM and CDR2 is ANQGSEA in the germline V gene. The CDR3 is CSIEPGLNRAGPYEQYF. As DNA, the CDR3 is TGCAGCATTGAACCGGGTTTGAACAGGGCCGGACCCTACGAGCAGTACTTC.

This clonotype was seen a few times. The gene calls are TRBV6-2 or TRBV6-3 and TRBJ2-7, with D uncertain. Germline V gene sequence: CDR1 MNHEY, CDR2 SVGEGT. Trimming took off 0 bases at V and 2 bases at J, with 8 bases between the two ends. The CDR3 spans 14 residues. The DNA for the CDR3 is TGTGCCAGCAGTTACTCGAACCAAGCCTACGAGCAGTACTTC. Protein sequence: CASSYSNQAYEQYF.

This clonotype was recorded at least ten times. CDR3 residues: CASSQDSTRGHTQYF. In DNA, the CDR3 is TGCGCCAGCAGCCAAGATTCTACGCGAGGGCATACGCAGTATTTT. The chain carries TRBV4-3 and TRBJ2-3, with D possibly TRBD2 on 5 matching bases. Looked up from germline, CDR1 is LGHNA and CDR2 is YSLEER. V was clipped by 0 bases and J by 7 bases, with 14 bases between them. This CDR3 is built from 15 residues.

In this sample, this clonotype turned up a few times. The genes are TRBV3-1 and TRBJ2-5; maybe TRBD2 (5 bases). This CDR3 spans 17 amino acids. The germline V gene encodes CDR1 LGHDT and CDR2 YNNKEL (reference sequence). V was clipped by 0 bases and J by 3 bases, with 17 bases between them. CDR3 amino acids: CASSQDLLGRFEETQYF. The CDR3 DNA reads TGTGCCAGCAGCCAAGATCTACTAGGTAGATTCGAAGAGACCCAGTACTTC.

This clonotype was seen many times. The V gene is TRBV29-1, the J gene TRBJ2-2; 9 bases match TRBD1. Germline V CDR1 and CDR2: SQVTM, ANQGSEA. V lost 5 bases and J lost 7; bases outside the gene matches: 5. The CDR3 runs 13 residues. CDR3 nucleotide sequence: TGCAGCGTTCGGACAGGGGCGGACGGGGAGCTGTTTTTT. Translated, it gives CSVRTGADGELFF.

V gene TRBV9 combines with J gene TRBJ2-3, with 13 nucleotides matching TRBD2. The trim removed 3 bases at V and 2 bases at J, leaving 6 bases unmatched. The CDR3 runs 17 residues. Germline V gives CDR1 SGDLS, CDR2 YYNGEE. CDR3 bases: TGTGCCAGCAGCGCCGGGACTAGCGGGACAATCACAGATACGCAGTATTTT. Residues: CASSAGTSGTITDTQYF.

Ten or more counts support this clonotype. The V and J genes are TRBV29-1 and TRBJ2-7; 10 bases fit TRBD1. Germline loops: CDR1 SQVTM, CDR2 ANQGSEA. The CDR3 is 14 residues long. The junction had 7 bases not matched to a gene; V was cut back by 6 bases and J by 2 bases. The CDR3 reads CSVGGQGKPYEQYF. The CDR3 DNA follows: TGCAGCGTCGGGGGACAGGGGAAACCCTACGAGCAGTACTTC.

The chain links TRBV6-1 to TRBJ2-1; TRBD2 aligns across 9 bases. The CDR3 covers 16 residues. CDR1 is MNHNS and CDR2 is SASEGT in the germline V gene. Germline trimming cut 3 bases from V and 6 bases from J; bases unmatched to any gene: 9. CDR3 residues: CASSDVVSSGANEQFF. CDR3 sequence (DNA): TGTGCCAGCAGTGATGTGGTGTCTAGCGGGGCCAATGAGCAGTTCTTC.

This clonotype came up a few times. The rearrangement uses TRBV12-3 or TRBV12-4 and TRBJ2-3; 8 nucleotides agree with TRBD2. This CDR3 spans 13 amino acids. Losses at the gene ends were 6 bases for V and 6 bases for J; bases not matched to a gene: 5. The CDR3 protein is CASRPGLVDTQYF. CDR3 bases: TGTGCCAGCAGGCCGGGACTAGTGGATACGCAGTATTTT.

CDR3 nucleotides: TGCGCCAGCAGCCAAGACCACACCTCTGGGGCCAACGTCCTGACTTTC. Translation gives CASSQDHTSGANVLTF. The rearrangement links TRBV4-1 to TRBJ2-6; D gene ambiguous. Trimming removed 0 bases at V and 0 bases at J, with 6 bases between. CDR1 and CDR2 (germline): MGHRA, YSYEKL. The CDR3 has 16 residues.

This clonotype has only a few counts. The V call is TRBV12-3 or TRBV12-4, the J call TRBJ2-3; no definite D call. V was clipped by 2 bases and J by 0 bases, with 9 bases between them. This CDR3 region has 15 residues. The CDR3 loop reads CASSLRYSSTDTQYF. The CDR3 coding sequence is TGTGCCAGCAGTTTAAGGTACAGTAGCACAGATACGCAGTATTTT.

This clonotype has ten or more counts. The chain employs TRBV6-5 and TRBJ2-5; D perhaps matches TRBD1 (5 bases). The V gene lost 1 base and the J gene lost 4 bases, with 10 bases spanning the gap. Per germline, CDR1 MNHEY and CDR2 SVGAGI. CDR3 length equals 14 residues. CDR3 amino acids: CASSYWQGLETQYF. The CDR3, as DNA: TGTGCCAGCAGTTACTGGCAGGGATTAGAGACCCAGTACTTC.